These 5 T cell receptor beta chains were sequenced from one sample in a study of T cells in Graves' hyperthyroidism and ophthalmopathy. Researchers amplified the TCR beta CDR3 regions from RNA transcripts. The study used the HTBI primer set for a first-round RT-PCR of the TCR CDR3. TCRdb re-called the multiplex PCR reads with MiXCR, one entry per CDR3 protein. This sample has 540,000 or so distinct CDR3 sequences, with less than 20% found just once. Sequencing was carried out using blood. The receptors shown here come from a woman in her 30s with Graves' hyperthyroidism.

The J gene is TRBJ2-3, the V gene TRBV5-8; TRBD2 agrees at 10 bases. CDR1 is SGHTS and CDR2 is YDEGEE in the germline V gene. The CDR3 is made up of 15 amino acids. V was pared by 4 bases and J by 0 bases, with 2 bases of the junction left unmatched. The CDR3 region is CASSPSGRSTDTQYF. The CDR3 DNA sequence: TGTGCCAGCAGCCCTAGCGGGAGAAGCACAGATACGCAGTATTTT.

This clonotype came up many times. The gene calls are TRBV30 and TRBJ2-1; tentatively, D is TRBD1 (6 bases). V lost 3 bases and J 1 base, leaving 13 bases between the germline ends. CDR1 is GTSNPN and CDR2 is SVGIG in the germline V gene (reference sequence). The CDR3 contains 15 residues. CDR3 loop: CAWRSNRASYNEQFF. DNA of the CDR3: TGTGCCTGGAGGTCGAACAGGGCATCCTACAATGAGCAGTTCTTC.

This clonotype appeared many times. The V call is TRBV28, the J call TRBJ2-7, with D perhaps TRBD1 or TRBD2 (5 bases each). This CDR3 comprises 13 residues. Trimming took 8 bases from V and 4 from J, leaving 15 bases between them. CDR1 and CDR2 from the germline V gene are MDHEN and SYDVKM. CDR3 in amino acids: CASWSTGGYEQYF. In nucleotides, the CDR3 is TGTGCCAGCTGGTCTACAGGAGGTTACGAGCAGTACTTC.

The genes are TRBV9 and TRBJ2-3, with a possible D match to TRBD1 (6 bases). V lost 3 bases and J lost 2, with 16 bases in between. Per germline, CDR1 SGDLS and CDR2 YYNGEE. The CDR3 has 16 residues. The CDR3 sequence: CASSANGGRITDTQYF. In nucleotides, the CDR3 is TGTGCCAGCAGCGCAAATGGGGGCAGGATCACAGATACGCAGTATTTT.

This clonotype showed up just a few times. This chain links TRBV12-3 or TRBV12-4 with TRBJ2-2, with no clear D. The CDR3 has 13 amino acids. Deletions cut 3 bases from V and 8 bases from J, with 10 bases between. CDR3 in amino acids: CASSFSLRGELFF. For the CDR3, the DNA is TGTGCCAGCAGTTTTAGCCTGAGGGGGGAGCTGTTTTTT.